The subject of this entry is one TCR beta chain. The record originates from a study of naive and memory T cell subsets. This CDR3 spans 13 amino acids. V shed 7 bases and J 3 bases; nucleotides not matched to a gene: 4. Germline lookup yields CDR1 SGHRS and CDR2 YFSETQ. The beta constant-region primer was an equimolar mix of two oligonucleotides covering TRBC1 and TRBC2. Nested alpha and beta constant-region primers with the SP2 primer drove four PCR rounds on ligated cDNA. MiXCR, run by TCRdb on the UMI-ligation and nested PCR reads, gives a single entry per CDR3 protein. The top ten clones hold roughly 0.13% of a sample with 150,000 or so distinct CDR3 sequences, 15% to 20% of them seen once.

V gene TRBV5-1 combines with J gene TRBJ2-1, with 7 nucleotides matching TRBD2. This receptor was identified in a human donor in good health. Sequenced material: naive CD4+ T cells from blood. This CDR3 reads CASGRGDYNEQFF. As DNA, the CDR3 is TGCGCCAGCGGACGGGGGGACTACAATGAGCAGTTCTTC.